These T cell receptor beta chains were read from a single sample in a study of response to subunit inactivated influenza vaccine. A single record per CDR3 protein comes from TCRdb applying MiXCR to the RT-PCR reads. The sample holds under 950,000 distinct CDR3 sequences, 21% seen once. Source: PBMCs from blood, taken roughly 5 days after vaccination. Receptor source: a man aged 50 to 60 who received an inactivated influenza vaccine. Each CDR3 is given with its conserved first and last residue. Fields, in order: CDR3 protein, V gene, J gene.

CDR3: CASTGLGVLRGTQYF
V: TRBV21-1
J: TRBJ2-5

CDR3: CASSYGADFPFSYNEQFF
V: TRBV6-2/TRBV6-3
J: TRBJ2-1

CDR3: CAISESVGASGANVLTF
V: TRBV10-3
J: TRBJ2-6

CDR3: CSVTTGYNEQFF
V: TRBV29-1
J: TRBJ2-1

CDR3: CATSRGGNEQFF
V: TRBV15
J: TRBJ2-1

CDR3: CASSYDTSYEQYF
V: TRBV7-9
J: TRBJ2-7

CDR3: CASSQDPAGAIYNEQFF
V: TRBV4-1
J: TRBJ2-1

CDR3: CSARGTSGRALYEQYF
V: TRBV20-1
J: TRBJ2-7

CDR3: CSAVAGGGQPQHF
V: TRBV20-1
J: TRBJ1-5

CDR3: CASHSHPSTDTQYF
V: TRBV5-1
J: TRBJ2-3

CDR3: CASSLGLELAGLNYEQYF
V: TRBV7-8
J: TRBJ2-7

CDR3: CATSERDKYEQYF
V: TRBV24-1
J: TRBJ2-7

CDR3: CASSLRTGRSTGELFF
V: TRBV7-3
J: TRBJ2-2

CDR3: CASSGSGGRGGYEQYF
V: TRBV2
J: TRBJ2-7

CDR3: CASSSYGVRRGETQYF
V: TRBV6-1
J: TRBJ2-5

CDR3: CASSPRQNPSAEQYF
V: TRBV7-2
J: TRBJ2-7

CDR3: CSARNTDQPQHF
V: TRBV20-1
J: TRBJ1-5

CDR3: CASRPAGELFF
V: TRBV7-9
J: TRBJ2-2

CDR3: CASSEVIGAEQYF
V: TRBV6-1
J: TRBJ2-7

CDR3: CASSQVSGGFHTQYF
V: TRBV4-1
J: TRBJ2-3

CDR3: CASSPPLGTGANVLTF
V: TRBV18
J: TRBJ2-6

CDR3: CASSVRGTSYEQYF
V: TRBV9
J: TRBJ2-7

CDR3: CASSLFDTNTEAFF
V: TRBV7-3
J: TRBJ1-1

CDR3: CASSSPPTGGGYTF
V: TRBV28
J: TRBJ1-2

CDR3: CASSQDAQSGLPNEQFF
V: TRBV4-2
J: TRBJ2-1

CDR3: CSAYAGNQPQHF
V: TRBV20-1
J: TRBJ1-5